A selection of T cell receptor beta chains follows, all from one sample in a study of technical replicates of blood from a handful of donors. The assay was immunoSEQ multiplex PCR, and TCRdb's table has in-frame clones only and misses some. The profile shows fewer than 70,000 clones, approximately 86% of them singletons. Sequencing input: PBMCs. The receptors come from a human donor in good health. Some clones in this sample may be carry-over from other donors' samples. CDR3s include the opening cysteine and the closing phenylalanine or tryptophan. A D gene is named only where the DNA matches it firmly. Some rows mark clone size as missing; the rest say once, few, many or name a class of expanded clone.

clone size	V gene	J gene	D gene	CDR3 protein	CDR3 DNA
NA	TRBV2	TRBJ1-2	NA	CASSRSAGGYTF	TGTGCCAGCAGCCGGAGCGCAGGGGGCTACACCTTC
NA	TRBV15	TRBJ1-5	NA	CATGSSDRPNQPQHF	TGTGCCACCGGGAGTTCGGACAGACCAAATCAGCCCCAGCATTTT
NA	TRBV14	TRBJ2-6	TRBD1	CASSRAGRGQVGANVLTF	TGTGCCAGCAGCCGGGCCGGCAGGGGGCAGGTCGGGGCCAACGTCCTGACTTTC
NA	TRBV4-3	TRBJ2-1	NA	CASSQTRESAYNEQFF	TGCGCCAGCAGCCAGACTCGGGAGTCCGCCTACAATGAGCAGTTCTTC
NA	TRBV9	TRBJ1-2	NA	CASSVSQRGSSYGYTF	TGTGCCAGCAGCGTAAGTCAAAGGGGGTCCTCCTATGGCTACACCTTC
NA	TRBV2	TRBJ1-4	TRBD1	CASSDDRGREKLFF	TGTGCCAGCAGTGATGACAGGGGTCGCGAAAAACTGTTTTTT
NA	TRBV15	TRBJ2-5	NA	CATRTEETQYF	TGTGCCACCCGGACTGAAGAGACCCAGTACTTC
NA	TRBV30	TRBJ2-1	NA	CAWSVRGSGPSSYNEQFF	TGTGCCTGGAGTGTACGGGGTAGCGGCCCGAGCTCCTACAATGAGCAGTTCTTC
NA	TRBV2	TRBJ1-1	NA	CASSASGKNTEAFF	TGTGCCAGCAGTGCAAGCGGGAAGAACACTGAAGCTTTCTTT
NA	TRBV5-5	TRBJ1-6	NA	CASSFAAPNSPLHF	TGTGCCAGCAGCTTCGCGGCACCTAATTCACCCCTCCACTTT
NA	TRBV21-1	TRBJ2-3	NA	CASSKKTGTGCTDTQYF	TGTGCCAGCAGCAAAAAAACCGGGACAGGCTGCACAGATACGCAGTATTTT
many	TRBV5-1	TRBJ2-1	TRBD2	CASSPSGAYNEQFF	TGCGCCAGCAGCCCCAGCGGGGCCTACAATGAGCAGTTCTTC
once	TRBV23-1	TRBJ1-5	NA	CASSQSISGVNNQPQHF	TGCGCCAGCAGTCAATCGATCTCCGGGGTCAACAATCAGCCCCAGCATTTT
NA	TRBV19	TRBJ1-5	NA	CASSIDGTGSQPQHF	TGTGCCAGTAGTATAGATGGCACAGGGTCTCAGCCCCAGCATTTT
NA	TRBV14	TRBJ2-3	TRBD2	CASSQVAGDDLDTQYF	TGTGCCAGCAGCCAAGTTGCGGGAGATGATTTAGATACGCAGTATTTT
NA	TRBV5-6	TRBJ2-7	NA	CASSFLWTEILPQYF	TGTGCCAGCAGCTTTCTATGGACAGAAATTTTGCCGCAGTACTTC
NA	TRBV29-1	TRBJ2-1	TRBD2	CSVTSGGDYNEQFF	TGCAGCGTTACTAGCGGGGGCGACTACAATGAGCAGTTCTTC
NA	TRBV2	TRBJ1-2	NA	CASSEALHGSYGYTF	TGTGCCAGCAGTGAAGCGCTTCATGGCAGCTATGGCTACACCTTC
NA	TRBV27	TRBJ1-3	TRBD1	CASSMKWDSFSGNTIYF	TGTGCCAGCAGTATGAAATGGGACAGCTTCTCTGGAAACACCATATATTTT
NA	TRBV4-3	TRBJ2-7	NA	CASSQDRRDSYEQYF	TGCGCCAGCAGCCAAGATCGGCGGGACTCCTACGAGCAGTACTTC
NA	TRBV4-1	TRBJ2-5	TRBD2	CASSQPEASGSQETQYF	TGCGCCAGCAGCCAACCGGAGGCTAGCGGTTCCCAAGAGACCCAGTACTTC
NA	TRBV5-6	TRBJ1-6	NA	CASSTETAFNNSPLHF	TGTGCCAGCAGCACGGAAACAGCCTTCAATAATTCACCCCTCCACTTT
once	TRBV7-9	TRBJ2-7	NA	CASSAGDILAYEQYF	TGTGCCAGCAGCGCCGGGGACATCCTGGCCTACGAGCAGTACTTC
NA	TRBV11-2	TRBJ2-1	NA	CASSLDTAKQFF	TGTGCCAGCAGCTTAGACACCGCGAAGCAGTTCTTC
few	TRBV4-1	TRBJ1-5	NA	CASSQADNQPQHF	TGCGCCAGCAGCCAGGCAGATAATCAGCCCCAGCATTTT
NA	TRBV7-6	TRBJ1-1	NA	CASSLGNWNTEAFF	TGTGCCAGCAGCCTCGGTAACTGGAACACTGAAGCTTTCTTT
NA	TRBV15	TRBJ2-7	TRBD2	CATSRVRLAGGSSYEQYF	TGTGCCACCAGCAGAGTAAGACTAGCGGGAGGCTCCTCCTACGAGCAGTACTTC
NA	TRBV6-6	TRBJ2-1	NA	CASGHEQFF	TGTGCCAGCGGCCATGAGCAGTTCTTC
NA	TRBV25-1	TRBJ1-6	NA	CASSEYYSPLHF	TGTGCCAGCAGTGAATACTATTCACCCCTCCACTTT
NA	TRBV30	TRBJ1-2	TRBD1	CAGWTGGLGYGYTF	TGTGCCGGATGGACAGGGGGCTTGGGGTATGGCTACACCTTC
NA	TRBV19	TRBJ2-7	TRBD2	CASSSPGKGGSWEQYF	TGTGCCAGTAGTTCTCCGGGGAAGGGAGGGTCCTGGGAGCAGTACTTC
NA	TRBV5-1	TRBJ2-7	TRBD2	CASSYTSGDYEQYF	TGCGCCAGCAGTTATACTAGCGGGGACTACGAGCAGTACTTC
NA	TRBV5-1	TRBJ1-2	NA	CASSLGQGDRGYTF	TGCGCCAGCAGCTTAGGGCAGGGTGACCGTGGCTACACCTTC
once	TRBV5-1	TRBJ1-2	TRBD1	CASSGGQGAISNYGYTF	TGCGCCAGCAGCGGTGGACAGGGGGCGATATCTAACTATGGCTACACCTTC
NA	TRBV2	TRBJ1-6	NA	CASSLVPPRGNSPLHF	TGTGCCAGCAGTCTAGTCCCACCCCGGGGAAATTCACCCCTCCACTTT
NA	TRBV7-9	TRBJ1-5	TRBD1	CASIPLRDRGINQPQHF	TGTGCCAGCATCCCCCTCCGGGACAGGGGGATCAATCAGCCCCAGCATTTT
NA	TRBV6-6	TRBJ1-1	TRBD1	CASRFRDRANTEAFF	TGTGCCAGCAGATTCCGGGACAGGGCTAACACTGAAGCTTTCTTT
NA	TRBV5-1	TRBJ2-2	TRBD2	CASSLEIAGTGELFF	TGCGCCAGCAGCTTGGAAATAGCGGGCACCGGGGAGCTGTTTTTT
NA	TRBV19	TRBJ1-2	TRBD1	CASTDRGEGYTF	TGTGCCAGTACTGACAGGGGGGAAGGCTACACCTTC
NA	TRBV18	TRBJ2-3	TRBD1	CASSPPLGQGAGDTQYF	TGTGCCAGCTCACCACCCCTAGGGCAGGGGGCAGGCGATACGCAGTATTTT
NA	TRBV6-1	TRBJ1-2	TRBD1	CASTTGTNYGYTF	TGTGCCAGCACGACAGGGACCAACTATGGCTACACCTTC
NA	TRBV6-5	TRBJ2-3	NA	CASSLTGSGTDTQYF	TGTGCCAGCAGTCTCACAGGGTCGGGGACAGATACGCAGTATTTT
NA	TRBV18	TRBJ1-4	NA	CASSPERTMGKLFF	TGTGCCAGCTCACCCGAACGGACTATGGGAAAACTGTTTTTT